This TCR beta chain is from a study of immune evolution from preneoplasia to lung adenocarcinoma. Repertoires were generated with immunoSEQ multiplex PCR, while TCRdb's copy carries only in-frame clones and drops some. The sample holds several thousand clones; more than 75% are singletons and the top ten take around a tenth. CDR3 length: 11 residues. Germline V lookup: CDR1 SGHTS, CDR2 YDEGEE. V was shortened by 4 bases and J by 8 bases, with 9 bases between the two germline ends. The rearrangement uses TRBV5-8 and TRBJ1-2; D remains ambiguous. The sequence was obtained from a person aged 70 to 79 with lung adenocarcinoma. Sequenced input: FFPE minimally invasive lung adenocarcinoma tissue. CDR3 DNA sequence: TGTGCCAGCAGCCCACCGGAAGGCTACACCTTC. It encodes CASSPPEGYTF.